Only one count was recorded for the clone carrying this TCR beta chain. As yet, its antigen is unknown. CDR1 is MNHNS and CDR2 is SASEGT in the germline V gene. This CDR3 is 15 amino acids long. With 1 base removed from V and 4 bases from J, the gap between germline ends came to 11 bases. The record originates from a study of T cell repertoires in cytomegalovirus infection. Study in general: Use of recently identified HLA-C-restricted and well-studied HLA-B-restricted CMV epitopes was part of the study. It was the public TCR beta signatures that indicated both CMV infection and matching HLA type.

TCRdb fed the reads into MiXCR, producing one record per CDR3 protein. The sample records 830,000 or so distinct CDR3 sequences, 30% to 35% being singletons. Overall study findings and caveats: The study found HLA-C-restricted CMV-specific TCR beta clonotypes dominating the ex vivo response.

Here the sequenced sample was cultured CD8+ T cells from PBMCs, taken from culture after CMV antigen stimulation. This TCR came from a human donor in good health (CMV status not recorded). Some clones in this sample may be carry-over from other donors' samples. The chain couples TRBV6-1 to TRBJ2-1; the D gene is possibly TRBD1 (6 bases). CDR3 in amino acids: CASSEDSGQYNEQFF. The DNA of the CDR3 is TGTGCCAGCAGTGAAGATTCTGGACAGTACAATGAGCAGTTCTTC.